This T cell receptor (beta chain) was profiled in a study of T cells in localized non-small cell lung cancer. Study results and caveats: Uninvolved adjacent lung had the highest recorded T cell clonality, with tumor below it. Sequence data derive from only one tumor region, so heterogeneity remains possible. Adjacent lung had a median 57 of the 100 largest tumor clones.

A note on this clone: As yet, its antigen is unknown.

Trimming removed 3 bases at V and 6 bases at J, with 5 bases between. This CDR3 has 12 amino acids. Germline V lookup: CDR1 SNHLY, CDR2 FYNNEI. Profiling relied on immunoSEQ multiplex PCR, and the TCRdb table lists in-frame clones only, not all of them. The data show about 43,000 clones, around nine tenths seen once. This material consisted of PBMCs, taken before any cancer treatment. The rearrangement links TRBV2 to TRBJ2-2, with D hard to call. The TCR was taken from a woman aged 40-69 years with stage II lung adenocarcinoma. The CDR3 sequence is CASSEGSGELFF. The DNA for the CDR3 is TGTGCCAGCAGTGAGGGTTCCGGGGAGCTGTTTTTT. The full variable domain, with the rest looked up from reference TRBV2 and TRBJ2-2, is EPEVTQTPSHQVTQMGQEVILRCVPISNHLYFYWYRQILGQKVEFLVSFYNNEISEKSEIFDDQFSVERPDGSNFTLKIRSTKLEDSAMYFCASSEGSGELFFGEGSRLTVL.